The TCR beta chain under discussion was sequenced for a study of blood T cell repertoires in COVID-19 (dated by TCRdb to about 2020). Describing the broader study: Samples covering the acute and convalescent phases of COVID-19 were provided by collaborators in the United States, Italy and Spain. Samples came from the ongoing ImmuneRACE study (first 160 participants) plus 1,254 subjects from 6 global collaborators. Sample metadata almost always included a de-identified subject ID, COVID-19 status, age in years and sex. The material from the prospective study consisted of cDNA or gDNA derived from T cells, B-cell-depleted T cells, or PBMCs. A freely available public database, intended as a resource for researchers studying the immune response to SARS-CoV-2, is where the repertoires were released. Where available, HLA class I and class II types were obtained from metadata supplied by the sample provider rather than from assay-based typing. The dataset comprised deeply sampled blood TCRbeta repertoires from subjects exposed to, actively infected with, or recovered from COVID-19. The full study reports these points: The quantity of clinical and demographic metadata differed by source and by participant and was supplied without curation.

The immunoSEQ Assay, a bias-controlled multiplex PCR, was used to amplify TCRbeta CDR3 regions from genomic DNA. Under the source paper's analysis protocol: The number of nucleated cells in each sample was estimated by amplification of reference gene primers within the assay. Sequence reads were collapsed and filtered to measure the absolute abundance of every unique TCRbeta CDR3 rearrangement. For each sample, productive Simpson clonality was calculated as the square root of Simpson's diversity index across productive rearrangements. The immuneACCESS repertoire file appears here via TCRdb, limited to in-frame rearrangements. These files lack a portion of the clones; in checked studies, under half of the deficit traces to unresolved V genes, and the cause of the others is not known. From that table come the V and J calls and clone size; the DNA was used to work out D and trimming. Across this sample there are a few hundred thousand clones, with more than 70% seen only once. Over 2% of the sample lies in the top ten.

Via the germline V gene, CDR1 is MDHEN and CDR2 SYDVKM. Compared with germline, V lacks 8 bases and J lacks 2 bases; bases without a gene match: 10. The CDR3 covers 15 residues, taking in both the cysteine and the phenylalanine. Only the CDR3 DNA is retained, 45 bases long and in frame from the first base. Whole blood was collected in K2EDTA tubes by collaborating institutions according to the institutions' own protocols. Collaborator samples were shipped for TCRbeta analysis as frozen whole blood, isolated PBMCs, or DNA extracted from either sample type. Remarks on this clone: What antigen it recognizes has not been identified. The input lacks base qualities; no much larger clone sits a single base away.

This sequence originates from a woman aged 45-59 years with acute or convalescent COVID-19. The chain employs TRBV28 and TRBJ2-3, with 7 central nucleotides matching TRBD2. The source material was peripheral blood. The CDR3 corresponds to CASPRQRDYTDTQYF. The nucleotide sequence reads TGTGCCAGCCCCCGGCAGCGGGATTACACAGATACGCAGTATTTT.